What follows describes a single TCR beta chain. Its antigen is undetermined. The sample belongs to a study of cytomegalovirus exposure and HLA in healthy donors. The study, taken as a whole, reports: Researchers left out some V segments, among them TRBV6-2 and TRBV6-3, as indistinguishable. Three of the chains that were CMV-associated were confirmed in vitro to be specific for CMV antigens. In an earlier analysis, about 87% or about 30%: the productive usage of most TCR beta V segments. Reports indicated that the classifier achieved high specificity and sensitivity in diagnosing cytomegalovirus status.

Use of 60 Vbeta and 13 Jbeta primers characterized the PCR. Assay: immunoSEQ multiplex PCR; the TCRdb copy retains only in-frame clones and omits some. The profile shows approximately 97,000 clones, 80% to 85% of them singletons. J lost 5 bases, V lost 11 bases, and 10 bases had no gene match. The CDR3 covers 14 residues. From germline, CDR1 is MGHDK and CDR2 SYGVNS. The sequenced sample consisted of PBMCs. V gene TRBV25-1 combines with J gene TRBJ2-2, with 8 bases that match TRBD1. The receptor comes from a woman in her seventies in good health and CMV-seropositive. The CDR3 DNA reads as TGTGCCCGCCGGACAGGGAAGGTTACCGGGGAGCTGTTTTTT. It is translated as CARRTGKVTGELFF.